This T cell receptor (beta chain) was recovered during a study of T-cell reconstitution after alpha-beta-depleted transplantation in children. Study-wide results and caveats: Alpha-beta T cells about two months after transplant reportedly derived from several hundred expanded graft clones. T-cell counts and diversity at one year following transplant were attributed mainly to newly produced T cells. TCRbeta diversity was high at day 60 in some patients (a result of surviving recipient T cells and thymic progenitors).

Unique molecular identifiers were incorporated when the TCRbeta library was constructed. TCRdb re-called the PCR reads with MiXCR, one entry per CDR3 protein. The table shows under 250,000 distinct CDR3 sequences, with roughly 7% occurring only once. Germline CDR1 reads SGHDT; CDR2 reads YYEEEE. The CDR3 spans 14 residues. With V trimmed by 10 bases and J by 0 bases, 5 bases remained unmatched. This clonotype has a handful of counts. The target antigen is unknown. The material sequenced was PBMCs, taken before TCRalphabeta/CD19-depleted stem cell transplant. The chain combines TRBV5-6 with TRBJ2-1; 9 nucleotides agree with TRBD2. This TCR was sampled from a boy aged 2 to 10 with acute lymphoblastic leukemia, due to receive a stem cell transplant. The CDR3 nucleotides read TGTGCCGTCTCGACTAGCGGCTCCTACAATGAGCAGTTCTTC. It specifies CAVSTSGSYNEQFF.